The 25 T cell receptor beta chains below come from one sample, sequenced in a study of T cell responses to AZD1222 COVID-19 vaccine (dated by TCRdb to the early 2020s). The sample's time point label, in plain terms: baseline before first vaccination. Library prep was done by the immunoSEQ multiplex PCR assay. The source is immuneACCESS, and TCRdb retained only in-frame sequences with V and J called. Part of the clones is not carried over; for the studies checked, unresolved V genes explain less than half of this, and the remainder is unexplained. The table for this sample lists roughly 120,000 clones; around 89% of them were counted only once. 3.5% to 4.5% of the sample belongs to the ten largest clones. Material: peripheral blood, obtained on day 0 of AZD1222 vaccination. These receptors all come from an adult in good health.

This clone has only one observation. The V and J genes are TRBV29-1 and TRBJ1-2, with D perhaps TRBD1 (5 bases). Germline loops: CDR1 SQVTM, CDR2 ANQGSEA. V was shortened by 3 bases and J by 0 bases, with 11 bases between the two germline ends. This CDR3 is built from 14 residues. The CDR3 spells CSVDPRAANYGYTF. For the CDR3, the DNA is TGCAGCGTTGATCCCAGGGCTGCTAACTATGGCTACACCTTC.

The chain is built from TRBV9 and TRBJ2-3, with D uncertain. The V and J ends lost 5 bases and 4 bases respectively, with 8 bases between them. Germline V gene data show CDR1 as SGDLS and CDR2 as YYNGEE. The CDR3 sequence is 12 residues long. This CDR3 is CASSPAADTQYF. CDR3 coding DNA: TGTGCCAGCAGTCCAGCCGCAGATACGCAGTATTTT.

The chain links TRBV24-1 to TRBJ2-7; 9 nucleotides agree with TRBD1. Trimming took 6 bases from V and 1 from J; bases not matched to a gene: 3. Germline CDR1 is KGHDR and CDR2 is SFDVKD. This CDR3 is 14 amino acids long. CDR3 DNA: TGTGCCACCAGTCCCGGGACAGGGTCCTACGAGCAGTACTTC. It is translated as CATSPGTGSYEQYF.

The chain uses TRBV2 and TRBJ2-5, with 7 bases identical to TRBD1. The J segment lost 2 bases and the V segment lost 8 bases, leaving 5 bases of the junction unmatched. The germline CDR1 and CDR2 sequences are SNHLY and FYNNEI. The CDR3 covers 13 residues. The CDR3 coding sequence is TGTGCCAGCTCCCGGGACAGTCAAGAGACCCAGTACTTC. It translates to CASSRDSQETQYF.

This clone was observed once. The rearrangement links TRBV9 to TRBJ1-5; a possible D gene is TRBD1 (6 bases). The germline V gene encodes CDR1 SGDLS and CDR2 YYNGEE. V was trimmed by 0 bases and J by 3 bases, leaving 16 bases between them. This CDR3 contains 17 residues. For the CDR3, the DNA is TGTGCCAGCAGCGTAGAGGAGGGGGAAAGGGACAATCAGCCCCAGCATTTT. Encoded protein: CASSVEEGERDNQPQHF. Based on the CDR3 plus reference TRBV9 and TRBJ1-5, the full variable domain is DSGVTQTPKHLITATGQRVTLRCSPRSGDLSVYWYQQSLDQGLQFLIQYYNGEERAKGNILERFSAQQFPDLHSELNLSSLELGDSALYFCASSVEEGERDNQPQHFGDGTRLSIL.

The V gene is TRBV29-1, the J gene TRBJ1-3, with a tentative D call TRBD1 (5 bases). Germline assignment: CDR1 SQVTM and CDR2 ANQGSEA. V was pared by 7 bases and J by 3 bases, with 13 bases between. The CDR3 totals 13 residues. The CDR3 reads CSAATGSGNTIYF. In DNA, the CDR3 is TGCAGCGCTGCCACAGGTAGTGGAAACACCATATATTTT.

This CDR3 reads CASSYSGQRQPQHF. The CDR3 nucleotides read TGTGCCAGCAGTTACTCTGGACAGCGACAGCCCCAGCATTTT. This chain links TRBV6-2 or TRBV6-3 with TRBJ1-5; D may be TRBD1 (6 bases). V lost 0 bases and J lost 7, with 10 bases in between. Per the germline V gene, CDR1 is MNHEY and CDR2 is SVGEGT. CDR3 length: 14 residues.

The rearrangement links TRBV23-1 to TRBJ2-1; D perhaps matches TRBD2 (5 bases). TRBV23-1 is an open reading frame, and its role is uncertain. V was shortened by 4 bases and J by 8 bases, with 12 bases between the two germline ends. This CDR3 is 13 amino acids long. CDR3 coding DNA: TGCGCCAGCAGTCCGACCGGGGTCTATGAGCAGTTCTTC. Protein: CASSPTGVYEQFF.

The chain has TRBV24-1 and TRBJ1-2, with D unclear. The germline CDR1 and CDR2 sequences are KGHDR and SFDVKD. Trimming pared 1 base from V and 6 bases from J, leaving 11 bases between. The CDR3 extends over 14 amino acids. The CDR3: CATSDFRGSDGYTF. As DNA, the CDR3 is TGTGCCACCAGTGATTTCAGAGGTTCGGATGGCTACACCTTC.

The chain is built from TRBV4-1 and TRBJ1-1; TRBD1 matches 11 bases. The CDR3 is 16 amino acids. J lost 4 bases, V lost 1 base, and 5 bases had no gene match. Germline loops: CDR1 MGHRA, CDR2 YSYEKL. The CDR3 sequence: CASSQGLGTGGTEAFF. The CDR3 DNA follows: TGCGCCAGCAGCCAAGGATTAGGGACAGGGGGCACTGAAGCTTTCTTT.

The chain couples TRBV3-1 (or the pseudogene TRBV3-2) to TRBJ1-1; D is unresolved. The CDR3 length is 12 residues. The ends were cut back, 4 bases at V and 8 bases at J, with 11 bases in the middle. CDR1 LGHDT and CDR2 YNNKEL come from the germline V gene (reference sequence). The CDR3, as DNA: TGTGCCAGCAGCCCAATTTTTTCCGAAGCTTTCTTT. It specifies CASSPIFSEAFF.

This clone showed up just once. V is TRBV28 and J is TRBJ1-5; D uncertain. The V and J ends lost 1 base and 0 bases respectively, with 7 bases between them. In germline, CDR1 is MDHEN, CDR2 SYDVKM. The CDR3 contains 15 residues. The CDR3 region is CASSLSFHSNQPQHF. The CDR3 DNA follows: TGTGCCAGCAGTTTATCTTTTCATAGCAATCAGCCCCAGCATTTT.

The chain uses TRBV6-5 and TRBJ2-5; D gene unclear. Deletions cut 0 bases from V and 4 bases from J, with 3 bases between. This CDR3 region has 12 residues. CDR1 is MNHEY, CDR2 SVGAGI, per germline. The chain's CDR3 is CASSYSGETQYF. CDR3 nucleotides: TGTGCCAGCAGTTACTCTGGAGAGACCCAGTACTTC.

The chain recombines TRBV4-2 with TRBJ2-6, with D tentatively TRBD2 (7 bases). V was pared by 1 base and J by 2 bases, with 9 bases between. Looked up from germline, CDR1 is LGHNA and CDR2 is YNFKEQ. The CDR3 runs 16 residues. The CDR3 is CASSQGGGAGANVLTF. The CDR3 region has the DNA TGTGCCAGCAGCCAAGGGGGGGGCGCTGGGGCCAACGTCCTGACTTTC.

The J gene is TRBJ1-1, the V gene TRBV30, with D tentatively TRBD1 (5 bases). From germline, CDR1 is GTSNPN and CDR2 SVGIG (reference sequence). The CDR3 has 15 amino acids. V dropped 5 bases and J dropped 3 bases, with 19 bases sitting between them. The CDR3 nucleotides read TGTGCCTGGGGGGCAGGCCAAGTCCCCCACACTGAAGCTTTCTTT. Protein sequence: CAWGAGQVPHTEAFF. The full variable domain, with the rest looked up from reference TRBV30 and TRBJ1-1, is SQTIHQWPATLVQPVGSPLSLECTVEGTSNPNLYWYRQAAGRGLQLLFYSVGIGQISSEVPQNLSASRPQDRQFILSSKKLLLSDSGFYLCAWGAGQVPHTEAFFGQGTRLTVV.

The chain is built from TRBV11-2 and TRBJ1-2; D might be TRBD1 (6 bases). The CDR3 has 17 amino acids. With 5 bases removed from V and 4 bases from J, the gap between germline ends came to 23 bases. CDR1 and CDR2 from the germline V gene are SGHAT and FQNNGV. The CDR3 nucleotides are TGTGCCAGCAGCCTTGACGGGGGGCCCACTCTATCCTATGGCTACACCTTC. The encoded protein is CASSLDGGPTLSYGYTF.

This clone occurred a few times. The chain has TRBV5-6 and TRBJ2-3; 9 nucleotides line up with TRBD2. This CDR3 is built from 16 residues. Germline values: CDR1 SGHDT, CDR2 YYEEEE. The J segment lost 2 bases and the V segment lost 6 bases, leaving 10 bases of the junction unmatched. The CDR3 protein is CASTRSLAGATDTQYF. CDR3 nucleotide sequence: TGTGCCAGCACCCGATCACTAGCGGGCGCCACAGATACGCAGTATTTT.

V usage is TRBV24-1 and J usage is TRBJ2-3, with a tentative D call TRBD1 (5 bases). There are 13 residues in the CDR3. CDR1 and CDR2 (germline): KGHDR, SFDVKD. Trimming took 4 bases from V and 2 from J, leaving 6 bases between them. CDR3 in DNA: TGTGCCACCAGTGAGACAGCCACAGATACGCAGTATTTT. Translated, it gives CATSETATDTQYF.

CDR3 DNA sequence: TGCAGCGCAAGGAAGACACCAAATGAAAAACTGTTTTTT. Translated: CSARKTPNEKLFF. The chain has TRBV29-1 and TRBJ1-4; the D is unclear. V was pared by 7 bases and J by 5 bases, with 14 bases between. This CDR3 contains 13 residues. The germline CDR1 and CDR2 sequences are SQVTM and ANQGSEA.

The rearrangement joins TRBV9 to TRBJ2-7, with TRBD2 identical over 8 bases. There are 16 residues in the CDR3. CDR1 is SGDLS and CDR2 is YYNGEE in the germline V gene. Trimming cost V 7 bases and J 4 bases; bases outside gene matches: 16. CDR3: CASGRDPAGAAYEQYF. The CDR3 region has the DNA TGTGCCAGCGGCAGGGACCCAGCGGGAGCAGCTTACGAGCAGTACTTC.

The CDR3 loop is CASSQEIRGVQYF. The CDR3 nucleotides read TGTGCCAGCAGCCAAGAGATCAGGGGCGTGCAGTACTTC. This chain links TRBV14 with TRBJ2-7, with D perhaps matching TRBD1 (6 bases). V shed 0 bases and J shed 9 bases, with 12 bases lying between them. Germline CDR1 is SGHDN and CDR2 is FVKESK. The CDR3 runs 13 residues.

The chain carries TRBV7-2 and TRBJ2-3; perhaps TRBD1 as D (5 bases). V lost 6 bases to trimming and J lost 0 bases, with 13 bases between them. CDR1 and CDR2 from the germline V gene are SGHTA and FQGNSA. The CDR3 loop spans 15 amino acids. DNA of the CDR3: TGTGCCAGCAGACCAGGGTCCTCTAGCACAGATACGCAGTATTTT. Translating gives CASRPGSSSTDTQYF. Together with reference TRBV7-2 and TRBJ2-3, the CDR3 gives the full variable domain: GAGVSQSPSNKVTEKGKDVELRCDPISGHTALYWYRQSLGQGLEFLIYFQGNSAPDKSGLPSDRFSAERTGGSVSTLTIQRTQQEDSAVYLCASRPGSSSTDTQYFGPGTRLTVL.

The chain carries TRBV19 and TRBJ2-5; D is uncertain. Trimming took off 9 bases at V and 2 bases at J, with 13 bases between the two ends. Germline V gene sequence: CDR1 LNHDA, CDR2 SQIVND (reference sequence). The CDR3 is 13 residues long. The CDR3 spells CASHHLGQETQYF. The CDR3 coding sequence is TGTGCCAGCCACCATCTGGGACAAGAGACCCAGTACTTC. The variable domain in full, completed from reference TRBV19 and TRBJ2-5, reads DGGITQSPKYLFRKEGQNVTLSCEQNLNHDAMYWYRQDPGQGLRLIYYSQIVNDFQKGDIAEGYSVSREKKESFPLTVTSAQKNPTAFYLCASHHLGQETQYFGPGTRLLVL.

This chain links TRBV5-5 with TRBJ2-1, with a weak D call TRBD1 (5 bases). This CDR3 has 14 amino acids. V was shortened by 2 bases and J by 5 bases, with 11 bases between the two germline ends. Germline values: CDR1 SGHKS, CDR2 YYEKEE (reference sequence). The CDR3 here is CASSLEDNNNEQFF. The CDR3, as DNA: TGTGCCAGCAGCTTAGAGGACAATAACAATGAGCAGTTCTTC.

The chain couples TRBV6-5 to TRBJ2-5, with no clear D. This CDR3 region has 16 residues. Germline V gives CDR1 MNHEY, CDR2 SVGAGI. Trimming cost V 2 bases and J 1 base, with 14 bases left between them. CDR3 nucleotide sequence: TGTGCCAGCAGTTACCCCCAGGCAGTGAGCCAAGAGACCCAGTACTTC. Translating gives CASSYPQAVSQETQYF.